Presented here are 11 T cell receptor beta chains from one specimen sequenced in a study of T cells after yellow fever vaccination. MiXCR, applied by TCRdb to the 5' RACE reads, yields one record per CDR3 protein. The table records 450,000 to 550,000 distinct CDR3 sequences, around a fifth of them present only once. Sequences were derived from PBMCs, sampled around 3 weeks after the first yellow fever vaccination. All receptors derive from a man between 18 and 29 years old who received the YFV17D yellow fever vaccine.

This clonotype has more than one count but fewer than ten. The chain is built from TRBV6-2 or TRBV6-3 and TRBJ1-1; unclear D gene. The V and J ends lost 0 bases and 11 bases respectively, with 13 bases between them. The CDR3 contains 13 residues. CDR1 and CDR2 (germline): MNHEY, SVGEGT. The DNA of the CDR3 is TGTGCCAGCAGTTACTCCACATTCGATCGTGCTTTCTTT. Protein: CASSYSTFDRAFF.

There are many counts of this clonotype. The rearrangement uses TRBV28 and TRBJ1-1; no firm D call. V lost 7 bases and J lost 8, with 5 bases in between. CDR1 MDHEN and CDR2 SYDVKM come from the germline V gene. This CDR3 contains 9 residues. This CDR3 reads CASIPEAFF. DNA of the CDR3: TGTGCCAGCATACCGGAAGCTTTCTTT.

The V and J genes are TRBV10-2 and TRBJ2-5, with 7 bases aligning to TRBD2. Germline V lookup: CDR1 WSHSY, CDR2 SAAADI. V shed 8 bases and J 5 bases; nucleotides not matched to a gene: 5. The CDR3 is 12 amino acids. CDR3 nucleotide sequence: TGCGCCAGCGCGGGGGATCGGGAGACCCAGTACTTC. Amino acids: CASAGDRETQYF.

This clonotype was seen more than once but under ten times. The chain has TRBV11-2 and TRBJ2-3, with unresolved D. V shed 3 bases and J shed 2 bases, with 12 bases lying between them. Germline CDR1 reads SGHAT; CDR2 reads FQNNGV. This CDR3 is built from 15 residues. CDR3: CASSLVQAVTDTQYF. The DNA of the CDR3 is TGTGCCAGCAGCTTGGTGCAGGCTGTCACAGATACGCAGTATTTT.

This clonotype was detected a few times. This chain uses TRBV12-3 or TRBV12-4 with TRBJ2-2; D is unresolved. V was trimmed by 3 bases and J by 7 bases, leaving 6 bases between them. This CDR3 comprises 12 residues. The CDR3 here is CASSFWGGELFF. DNA for the CDR3: TGTGCCAGCAGTTTTTGGGGCGGGGAGCTGTTTTTT.

This clonotype was seen at least ten times. The chain is built from TRBV28 and TRBJ2-1; 7 bases align to TRBD1. The CDR3 has 15 amino acids. CDR1 is MDHEN, CDR2 SYDVKM, per germline. J was trimmed by 7 bases and V by 3 bases; bases with no gene match: 9. CDR3 amino acids: CASSFIGNRGNEQFF. The CDR3 region has the DNA TGTGCCAGCAGTTTTATAGGTAACAGGGGAAATGAGCAGTTCTTC.

The chain carries TRBV15 and TRBJ2-4; no firm D call. V was cut by 0 bases and J by 6 bases, with 6 bases left in between. This CDR3 contains 13 residues. Looked up from germline, CDR1 is LNHNV and CDR2 is YYDKDF (reference sequence). The DNA of the CDR3 is TGTGCCACCAGCAGAGATTACGCAAACATTCAGTACTTC. Translated, it gives CATSRDYANIQYF.

In this sample, this clonotype turned up a few times. The gene calls are TRBV3-1 and TRBJ2-1; 11 nucleotides align to TRBD2. CDR1 is LGHDT and CDR2 is YNNKEL in the germline V gene (reference sequence). The CDR3 runs to 17 residues. The V and J ends lost 3 bases and 6 bases, in that order; junction bases with no gene match: 10. CDR3 DNA sequence: TGTGCCAGCAGCCAGGGGTCCGGGACTAGCGGCCGCAATGAGCAGTTCTTC. Its translation: CASSQGSGTSGRNEQFF.

The rearrangement joins TRBV21-1 to TRBJ2-3; the table's D call, TRBD1, was not checked against the DNA. TRBV21-1 is noted as a pseudogene. This CDR3 has 13 amino acids. CDR3 in amino acids: CASMDSYTDTQYF. For the CDR3, the DNA is TGTGCCAGTATGGACAGCTACACAGATACGCAGTATTTT.

The rearrangement links TRBV9 to TRBJ2-3; no reliable D call. V lost 0 bases and J 0 bases, leaving 11 bases between the germline ends. Germline loops: CDR1 SGDLS, CDR2 YYNGEE. The CDR3 extends over 16 amino acids. CDR3 coding DNA: TGTGCCAGCAGCGTAGGGTCCCGGCAGAGCACAGATACGCAGTATTTT. This encodes CASSVGSRQSTDTQYF.

The chain has TRBV6-5 and TRBJ1-4; D is unresolved. CDR3 length: 14 amino acids. V was clipped by 2 bases and J by 4 bases, with 8 bases between them. CDR1 and CDR2 from the germline V gene are MNHEY and SVGAGI. The CDR3 DNA is TGTGCCAGCAGTTACGGTCAGATTAATGAAAAACTGTTTTTT. As protein: CASSYGQINEKLFF.